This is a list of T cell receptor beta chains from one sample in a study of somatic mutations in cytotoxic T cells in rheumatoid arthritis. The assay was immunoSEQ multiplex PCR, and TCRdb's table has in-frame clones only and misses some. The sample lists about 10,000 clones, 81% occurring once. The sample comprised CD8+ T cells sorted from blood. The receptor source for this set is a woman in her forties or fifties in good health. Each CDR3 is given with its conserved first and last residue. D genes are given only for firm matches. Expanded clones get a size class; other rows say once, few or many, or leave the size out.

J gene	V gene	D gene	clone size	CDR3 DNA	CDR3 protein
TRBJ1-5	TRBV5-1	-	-	TGCGCCAGCAGCTTGGCTGTGAATCAGCCCCAGCATTTT	CASSLAVNQPQHF
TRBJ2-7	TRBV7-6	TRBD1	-	TGTGCCAGCAGCTTAGGTGCAGGGGGCGCCGAGCAGTACTTC	CASSLGAGGAEQYF
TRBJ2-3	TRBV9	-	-	TGTGCCAGCAGCGTTCCCGGGGGAGCCACAGATACGCAGTATTTT	CASSVPGGATDTQYF
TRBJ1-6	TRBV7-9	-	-	TGTGCCAGCAGCTTAGATTACAGCTCCTATAATTCACCCCTCCACTTT	CASSLDYSSYNSPLHF
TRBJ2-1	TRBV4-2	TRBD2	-	TGTGCCAGCAGCCAACTACCCTCAGCGGGGTCTTACAATGAGCAGTTCTTC	CASSQLPSAGSYNEQFF
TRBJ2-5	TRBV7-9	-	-	TGTGCCAGCAGCTTAGGCAGTCAAGAGACCCAGTACTTC	CASSLGSQETQYF
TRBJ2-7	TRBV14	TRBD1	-	TGTGCCAGCAGCCCAACGCCGGGACAGGGGGCCTACGAGCAGTACTTC	CASSPTPGQGAYEQYF
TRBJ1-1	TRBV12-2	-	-	TGTGCAAGTCGCCTCGACAGGGTGAACACTGAAGCTTTCTTT	CASRLDRVNTEAFF
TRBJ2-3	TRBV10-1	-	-	TGCGCCAGCAGTGATAGGAGTGGGGCGGCAGATACGCAGTATTTT	CASSDRSGAADTQYF
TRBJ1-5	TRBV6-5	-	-	TGTGCCAGCAGTCCACAGGGCCCGGGGCAGCCCCAGCATTTT	CASSPQGPGQPQHF
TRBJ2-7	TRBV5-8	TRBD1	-	TGTGCCAGCAGCCTGGACAGGGGTGTTGACGAGCAGTACTTC	CASSLDRGVDEQYF
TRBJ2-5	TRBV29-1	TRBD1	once	TGCAGCTCCGAATCAGGGGGAAAAGAGACCCAGTACTTC	CSSESGGKETQYF
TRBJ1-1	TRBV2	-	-	TGTGCCAGCAGACACAATAGTCTAGGCAACACTGAAGCTTTCTTT	CASRHNSLGNTEAFF
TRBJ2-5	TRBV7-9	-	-	TGTGCCAGCAGCTTAGGGCTGAAAGAGACCCAGTACTTC	CASSLGLKETQYF
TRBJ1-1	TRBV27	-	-	TGTGCCAGCAGTTCCCTACAGGGTGCAAGCACTGAAGCTTTCTTT	CASSSLQGASTEAFF
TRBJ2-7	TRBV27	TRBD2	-	TGTGCCAGCAGTCTGTCACCCGGGAGGGTGACCGAGCAGTACTTC	CASSLSPGRVTEQYF
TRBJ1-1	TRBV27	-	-	TGTGCCAGCAGTTTTGGCGCTCCGGGGGAAGCTTTCTTT	CASSFGAPGEAFF
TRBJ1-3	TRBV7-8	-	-	TGTGCCAGCAGCCAACCCCACAGGGAGCGCGGAAACACCATATATTTT	CASSQPHRERGNTIYF
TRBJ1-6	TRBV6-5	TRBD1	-	TGTGCCAGCAGTTACACAGGGGGCTCTTCACCCCTCCACTTT	CASSYTGGSSPLHF
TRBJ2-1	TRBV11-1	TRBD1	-	TGTGCCAGCAGCCACTGGGGGACAGGTAATGAGCAGTTCTTC	CASSHWGTGNEQFF
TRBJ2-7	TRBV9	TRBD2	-	TGTGCCAGCAGCGCGGGGGGTCCCATTTCCTACGAGCAGTACTTC	CASSAGGPISYEQYF
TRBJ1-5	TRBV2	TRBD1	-	TGTGCCAGCAGTGCACAGGGGGTTTATAGCAATCAGCCCCAGCATTTT	CASSAQGVYSNQPQHF
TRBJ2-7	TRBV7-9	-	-	TGTGCCAGCAGCTCTCCACTTAACGAGCAGTACTTC	CASSSPLNEQYF
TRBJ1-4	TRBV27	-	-	TGTGCCAGCACCTCGGACAGAGCTAATGAAAAACTGTTTTTT	CASTSDRANEKLFF
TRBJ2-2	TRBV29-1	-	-	TGCAGCGTTGGGAGTCCGAACACCGGGGAGCTGTTTTTT	CSVGSPNTGELFF
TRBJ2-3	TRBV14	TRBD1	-	TGTGCCAGCAGCCCGGACAGGGGGGAAGATACGCAGTATTTT	CASSPDRGEDTQYF
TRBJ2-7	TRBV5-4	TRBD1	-	TGTGCCAGCACCCCCGATTCGAACAGGGGGCGCTACGAGCAGTACTTC	CASTPDSNRGRYEQYF
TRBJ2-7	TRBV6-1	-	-	TGTGCCAGCAGCCCTCCACCAACATTAACCTACGAGCAGTACTTC	CASSPPPTLTYEQYF
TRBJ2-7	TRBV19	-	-	TGTGCCAGTAGTATCTCCGACGAGCAGTACTTC	CASSISDEQYF
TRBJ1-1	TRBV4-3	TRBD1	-	TGCGCCAGCAGCCAAATCGGCACAGGGGTGACTGAAGCTTTCTTT	CASSQIGTGVTEAFF
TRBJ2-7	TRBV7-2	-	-	TGTGCCAGCAGCTTACCCCGCGGGACCCCCGGAGTTATCTACGAGCAGTACTTC	CASSLPRGTPGVIYEQYF
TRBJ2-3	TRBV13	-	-	TGTGCCAGCAGCATTGGTCAGGACACAGATACGCAGTATTTT	CASSIGQDTDTQYF
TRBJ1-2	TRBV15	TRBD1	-	TGTGCCACCAGCGCCCGTAGACAGGGGACGCTGGTCGACTACACCTTC	CATSARRQGTLVDYTF
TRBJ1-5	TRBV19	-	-	TGTGCCAGCTCCACAGCTACCAATCAGCCCCAGCATTTT	CASSTATNQPQHF
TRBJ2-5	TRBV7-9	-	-	TGTGCCAGCAGTTCTATTAAAGAGACCCAGTACTTC	CASSSIKETQYF
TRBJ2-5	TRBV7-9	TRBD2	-	TGTGCCAGCAGCTTCGGGACTATGGAGTACTTC	CASSFGTMEYF
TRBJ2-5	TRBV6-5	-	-	TGTGCCAGCAGTTACTCGTTACAGCCCCAAGAGACCCAGTACTTC	CASSYSLQPQETQYF
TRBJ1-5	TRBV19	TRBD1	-	TGTGCCAGTAGCTTACAGGGGTATCAGCCCCAGCATTTT	CASSLQGYQPQHF
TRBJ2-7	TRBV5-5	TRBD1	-	TGTGCCAGCAGCTTACAGGGGGCGCAATACGAGCAGTACTTC	CASSLQGAQYEQYF
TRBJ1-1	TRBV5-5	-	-	TGTGCCAGCAGCTTGGGACAGTACACTGAAGCTTTCTTT	CASSLGQYTEAFF
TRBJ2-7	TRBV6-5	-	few	TGTGCCAGCAGTTACTCTGTGGGAGTCCTCTACGAGCAGTACTTC	CASSYSVGVLYEQYF
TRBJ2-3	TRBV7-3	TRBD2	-	TGTGCCAGCAGCCCCTTACTAGCGGGACACACAGATACGCAGTATTTT	CASSPLLAGHTDTQYF
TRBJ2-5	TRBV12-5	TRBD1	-	TGTGCTAGTGGTTTGATTCAGGGGGCTATAGAGACCCAGTACTTC	CASGLIQGAIETQYF
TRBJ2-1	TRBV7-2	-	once	TGTGCCAGCAGCTTAGATATCGGGGAAGACCCTTACAATGAGCAGTTCTTC	CASSLDIGEDPYNEQFF
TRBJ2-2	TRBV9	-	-	TGTGCCAGCAGCGTCACCCAGGGGTACACCGGGGAGCTGTTTTTT	CASSVTQGYTGELFF
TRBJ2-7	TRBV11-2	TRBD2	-	TGTGCCAGCAGCCCACCACCCAGCGGGGACTACGAGCAGTACTTC	CASSPPPSGDYEQYF